Shown below are 2 T cell receptor beta chains from a single sample sequenced in a study of cytomegalovirus exposure and HLA in healthy donors. PCR amplification relied on 60 Vbeta primers (plus 13 Jbeta primers). Some clones are missing from TCRdb's copy, which holds only in-frame ones; the method was immunoSEQ multiplex PCR. This sample carries some 160,000 clones, around 80% of them seen once, and the ten largest clones take around 1.6%. The specimen was PBMCs. These receptors all come from a woman under 30 in good health and CMV-seronegative.

Of note for this clone: The junction differs from germline at one of its ends, possibly a read error. V usage is TRBV19 and J usage is TRBJ2-6; D remains ambiguous. Germline V CDR1 and CDR2: LNHDA, SQIVND (reference sequence). CDR3 size: 12 residues. In DNA form, the CDR3 reads TGTGCCAGTCGGCGCGATAGCAACGGCCTGACTTTC. Protein sequence: CASRRDSNGLTF.

V and J are TRBV10-3 and TRBJ1-1; TRBD1 is a possible D gene (5 bases). This CDR3 is 13 amino acids long. Trimming left V 3 bases short and J 1 base short, with 6 bases between. Germline CDR1 and CDR2: ENHRY and SYGVKD. The CDR3 loop reads CAISEQENTEAFF. The CDR3 nucleotides are TGTGCCATCAGTGAACAGGAGAACACTGAAGCTTTCTTT.